This T cell receptor (beta chain) was observed in a study of blood T cell repertoires in COVID-19. How the authors handled the data: Amplifying reference gene primers gave estimates of nucleated cell counts. TCRdb keeps only in-frame clones here, not all; method: immunoSEQ multiplex PCR. V, J and clone size were drawn from that table, and D and trimming were deduced from the DNA. The data contain some 190,000 clones, around 79% of them seen just once; the ten biggest clones take up around an eighth. Germline V gene lookup returns CDR1 SGDLS and CDR2 YYNGEE. This CDR3 contains 15 residues. The V segment lost 3 bases and the J segment 1 base; nucleotides outside the gene matches: 4.

The chain is built from TRBV9 and TRBJ1-2, with 9 positions matching TRBD1. The sequence was collected from a woman aged 45-65 years with acute or convalescent COVID-19. What was sequenced was peripheral blood. CDR3 protein: CASSGYRGLNYGYTF. In nucleotides, the CDR3 is TGTGCCAGCAGCGGATACAGGGGGCTTAACTATGGCTACACCTTC.